Given below is one TCR beta chain in context. These data are taken from a study of T cells in Graves' hyperthyroidism and ophthalmopathy. Study information: Staff took peripheral blood when the initial diagnosis was made, before any treatment began.

Amplification of TCR beta CDR3 regions used RNA as the template. Primed by the HTBI set, a first-round RT-PCR was run on the TCR CDR3. A single record per CDR3 protein comes from TCRdb applying MiXCR to the multiplex PCR reads. The top ten hold roughly 4.8% of the sample, which has 400,000 to 500,000 distinct CDR3 sequences, approximately 13% seen once. Patients were aged 18 to 65, had disease duration under 2 months, and had newly diagnosed hyperthyroidism. Uncontrolled infection, other autoimmune disease, pregnancy or lactation barred patients from enrollment. This clonotype was obtained from a woman aged 18-29 years with Graves' hyperthyroidism. The source material was blood.

CDR3 loop: CASSSFHGQGTSSEQFF. The CDR3 region has the DNA TGTGCCAGCAGCTCATTCCACGGACAGGGTACTAGCAGTGAGCAGTTCTTC. The chain couples TRBV7-3 to TRBJ2-1; 8 bases fit TRBD1. V was pared by 4 bases and J by 9 bases, with 17 bases of the junction left unmatched. CDR1 and CDR2 (germline): SGHTA, FQGTGA. The length of the CDR3 is 17 residues.